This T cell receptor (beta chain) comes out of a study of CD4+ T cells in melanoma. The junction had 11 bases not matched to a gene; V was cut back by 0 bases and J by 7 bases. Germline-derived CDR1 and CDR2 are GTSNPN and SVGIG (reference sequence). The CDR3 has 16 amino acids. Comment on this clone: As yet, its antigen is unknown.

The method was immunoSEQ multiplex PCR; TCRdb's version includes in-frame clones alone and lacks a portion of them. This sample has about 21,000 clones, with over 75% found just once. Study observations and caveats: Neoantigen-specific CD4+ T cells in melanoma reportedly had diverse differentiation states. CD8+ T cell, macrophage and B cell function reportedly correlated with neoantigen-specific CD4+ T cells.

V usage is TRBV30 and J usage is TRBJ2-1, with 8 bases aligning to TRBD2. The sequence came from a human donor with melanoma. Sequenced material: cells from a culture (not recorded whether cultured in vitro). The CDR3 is CAWSVRGLAGLNEQFF. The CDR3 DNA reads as TGTGCCTGGAGTGTACGGGGCCTAGCGGGCCTAAATGAGCAGTTCTTC.